In this sample, the clone carrying this TCR beta chain turned up once. Its antigen is unknown. The time point denotes: week 47, end of study. Vaccination comprised doses that each held 300 ug of mutant IDH1 20-mer peptide, plus topical imiquimod. Assay: immunoSEQ multiplex PCR; the TCRdb copy retains only in-frame clones and omits some. Of under 15,000 clones listed, about 80% were seen once; the top ten hold less than 5%. This sample stems from a study of a mutant IDH1 vaccine in newly diagnosed glioma. V was cut by 3 bases and J by 1 base, with 10 bases left in between. The germline V gene encodes CDR1 MNHEY and CDR2 SVGAGI. The CDR3 extends over 15 amino acids.

The sequence derives from a woman aged 40 to 50 with glioma. The source material was PBMCs, sampled from a glioma patient whose treatment included an IDH1 peptide vaccine. The chain has TRBV6-5 and TRBJ1-3; D is ambiguous. For the CDR3, the DNA is TGTGCCAGCAGTTATCGGCCGGATTCTGGAAACACCATATATTTT. Its translation is CASSYRPDSGNTIYF.